The rows below give T cell receptor beta chains drawn from one sample of a study of shared clonotypes between healthy human individuals. Sequenced by immunoSEQ multiplex PCR; TCRdb stores in-frame clones only, minus some. The sample records about 2.4 million clones, 85% to 95% being singletons. The source material was naive CD4+ T cells sorted from blood. The receptors originated from a man younger than 35 in good health. Both conserved end residues are part of each CDR3. A D gene is named only where the DNA matches it firmly. A row's size may be missing; if present it is once, few, many or a size class.

J	D	size	V	CDR3	DNA
TRBJ2-5	TRBD2	.	TRBV5-1	CASSLIAGESETQYF	TGCGCCAGCAGCTTGATAGCGGGCGAGTCGGAGACCCAGTACTTC
TRBJ1-5	TRBD1	few	TRBV10-3	CAISSDRGATNQPQHF	TGTGCCATCAGTTCGGACAGGGGCGCGACCAATCAGCCCCAGCATTTT
TRBJ2-3	TRBD2	.	TRBV11-2	CASSSGGVASTDTQYF	TGTGCCAGCAGCTCGGGGGGGGTGGCTAGCACAGATACGCAGTATTTT
TRBJ2-1	.	.	TRBV29-1	CSVDKGSYNEQFF	TGCAGCGTTGATAAGGGTTCCTACAATGAGCAGTTCTTC
TRBJ2-3	TRBD1	.	TRBV5-1	CASRDRATDTQYF	TGCGCCAGCAGGGACAGGGCAACAGATACGCAGTATTTT
TRBJ1-3	.	.	TRBV5-1	CASSLGPGAGNTIYF	TGCGCCAGCAGCTTGGGACCAGGGGCTGGAAACACCATATATTTT
TRBJ1-1	.	.	TRBV2	CASRREKNTEAFF	TGTGCCAGCAGAAGGGAGAAAAACACTGAAGCTTTCTTT
TRBJ2-2	TRBD2	once	TRBV19	CASRSGWWTSGKRYTSDTGELFF	TGTGCCAGTAGGTCAGGGTGGTGGACTAGCGGGAAAAGATATACCTCCGACACCGGGGAGCTGTTTTTT
TRBJ1-1	.	few	TRBV30	CAWKNNRMNTEAFF	TGTGCCTGGAAAAATAACAGGATGAACACTGAAGCTTTCTTT
TRBJ2-2	TRBD1	.	TRBV5-5	CASSSWGQGRGSNTGELFF	TGTGCCAGCAGCAGTTGGGGACAGGGAAGGGGCTCGAACACCGGGGAGCTGTTTTTT
TRBJ1-6	.	once	TRBV19	CASSQGAPPLHF	TGTGCCAGTAGTCAGGGAGCTCCACCCCTCCACTTT
TRBJ2-3	.	.	TRBV7-6	CASNNADTQYF	TGTGCCAGCAATAATGCAGATACGCAGTATTTT
TRBJ1-4	.	few	TRBV5-4	CAASPGTTNEKLFF	TGTGCCGCCTCCCCAGGAACAACTAATGAAAAACTGTTTTTT
TRBJ2-3	.	.	TRBV6-5	CASTGHSVGTDTQYF	TGTGCCAGCACCGGACACTCGGTGGGCACAGATACGCAGTATTTT
TRBJ1-2	.	.	TRBV19	CASSPTPKFTNYGYTF	TGTGCCAGTAGCCCCACGCCCAAGTTCACTAACTATGGCTACACCTTC
TRBJ1-4	TRBD1	.	TRBV5-5	CASSLAGTVHKATNEKLFF	TGTGCCAGCAGCTTGGCGGGGACAGTACATAAGGCAACTAATGAAAAACTGTTTTTT
TRBJ2-1	TRBD1	.	TRBV10-3	CAISTGTGTEQFF	TGTGCCATCAGTACCGGGACAGGGACAGAGCAGTTCTTC
TRBJ1-6	TRBD1	.	TRBV28	CASSLARRDPGGVHSPLHF	TGTGCCAGCAGTTTAGCACGGCGAGATCCAGGGGGGGTTCATTCACCCCTCCACTTT
TRBJ1-5	.	.	TRBV18	CASSPAGQGPPQHF	TGTGCCAGCTCTCCCGCGGGGCAGGGACCGCCCCAGCATTTT
TRBJ2-3	TRBD1	.	TRBV11-2	CASSLTGGGTDTQYF	TGTGCCAGCAGCTTAACAGGGGGCGGCACAGATACGCAGTATTTT
TRBJ1-5	.	.	TRBV5-5	CARGDLSPQPQHF	TGTGCCAGGGGGGATTTGTCTCCTCAGCCCCAGCATTTT
TRBJ2-5	.	.	TRBV5-1	CASSLGTAQETQYF	TGCGCCAGCAGCTTGGGGACAGCCCAAGAGACCCAGTACTTC
TRBJ2-2	.	once	TRBV6-1	CASSVYENGELFF	TGTGCCAGCAGTGTATACGAGAACGGGGAGCTGTTTTTT
TRBJ2-7	.	.	TRBV2	CASSKGTAAYEQYF	TGTGCCAGCAGCAAAGGAACAGCCGCCTACGAGCAGTACTTC
TRBJ2-7	.	.	TRBV10-3	CASSRPGASSYEQYF	TGTGCCAGCAGCCGACCTGGGGCCAGCTCCTACGAGCAGTACTTC
TRBJ2-3	.	.	TRBV7-2	CASSYRSLGDTQYF	TGTGCCAGCAGCTACAGGTCCCTGGGAGATACGCAGTATTTT
TRBJ2-7	.	.	TRBV27	CASTLREGNNEQYF	TGTGCCAGCACGCTACGAGAGGGGAACAACGAGCAGTACTTC
TRBJ2-3	.	.	TRBV29-1	CSVTTFRAGTDTQYF	TGCAGCGTTACCACCTTCCGGGCGGGCACAGATACGCAGTATTTT